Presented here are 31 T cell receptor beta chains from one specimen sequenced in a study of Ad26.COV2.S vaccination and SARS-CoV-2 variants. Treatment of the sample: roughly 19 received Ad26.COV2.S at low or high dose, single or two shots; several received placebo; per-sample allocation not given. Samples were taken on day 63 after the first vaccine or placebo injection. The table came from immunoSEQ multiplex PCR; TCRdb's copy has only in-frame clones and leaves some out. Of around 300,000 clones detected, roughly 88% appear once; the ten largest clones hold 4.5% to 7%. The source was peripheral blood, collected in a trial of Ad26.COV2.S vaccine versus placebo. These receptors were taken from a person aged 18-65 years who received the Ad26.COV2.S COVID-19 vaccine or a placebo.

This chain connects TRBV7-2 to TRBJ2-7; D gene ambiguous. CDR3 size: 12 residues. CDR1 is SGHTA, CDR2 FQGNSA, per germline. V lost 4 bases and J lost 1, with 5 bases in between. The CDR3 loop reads CASSSVSYEQYF. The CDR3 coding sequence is TGTGCCAGCAGCTCGGTGTCCTACGAGCAGTACTTC.

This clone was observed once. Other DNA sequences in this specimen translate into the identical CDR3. The CDR3 DNA follows: TGTGCCAGCTCACCTGGGGTAGGGGAGACCCAGTACTTC. Translated: CASSPGVGETQYF. This chain links TRBV18 with TRBJ2-5; D gene unclear. Germline V CDR1 and CDR2: KGHSH, LQKENI. V lost 3 bases and J 5 bases, leaving 10 bases between the germline ends. The CDR3 runs to 13 residues. The whole variable domain, remainder taken from reference TRBV18 and TRBJ2-5, is NAGVMQNPRHLVRRRGQEARLRCSPMKGHSHVYWYRQLPEEGLKFMVYLQKENIIDESGMPKERFSAEFPKEGPSILRIQQVVRGDSAAYFCASSPGVGETQYFGPGTRLLVL.

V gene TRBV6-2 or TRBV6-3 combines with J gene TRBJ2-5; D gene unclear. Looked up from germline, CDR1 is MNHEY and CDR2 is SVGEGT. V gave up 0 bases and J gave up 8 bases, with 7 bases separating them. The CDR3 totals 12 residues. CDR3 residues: CASSYSFQTQYF. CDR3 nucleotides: TGTGCCAGCAGTTACTCGTTCCAAACCCAGTACTTC.

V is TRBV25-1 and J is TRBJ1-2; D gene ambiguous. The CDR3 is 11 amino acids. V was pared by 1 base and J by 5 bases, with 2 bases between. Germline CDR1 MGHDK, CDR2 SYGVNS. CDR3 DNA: TGTGCCAGCAGTGAATCGTATGGCTACACCTTC. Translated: CASSESYGYTF.

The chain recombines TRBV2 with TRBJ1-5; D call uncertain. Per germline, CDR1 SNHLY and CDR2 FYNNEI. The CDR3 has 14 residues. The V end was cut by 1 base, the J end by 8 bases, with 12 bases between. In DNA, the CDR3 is TGTGCCAGCAGTGAAGTCCTACCCTCTGAGCCCCAGCATTTT. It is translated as CASSEVLPSEPQHF.

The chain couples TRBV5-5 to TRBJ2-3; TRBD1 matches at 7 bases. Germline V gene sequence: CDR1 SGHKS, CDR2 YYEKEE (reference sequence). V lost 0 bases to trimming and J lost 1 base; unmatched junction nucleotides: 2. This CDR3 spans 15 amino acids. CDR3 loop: CASSLGQGGTDTQYF. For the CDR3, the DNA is TGTGCCAGCAGCTTGGGACAGGGCGGCACAGATACGCAGTATTTT.

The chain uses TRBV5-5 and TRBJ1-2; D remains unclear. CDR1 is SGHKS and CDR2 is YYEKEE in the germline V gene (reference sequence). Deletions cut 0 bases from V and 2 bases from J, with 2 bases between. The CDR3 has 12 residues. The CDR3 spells CASSLANYGYTF. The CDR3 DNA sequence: TGTGCCAGCAGCTTGGCGAACTATGGCTACACCTTC. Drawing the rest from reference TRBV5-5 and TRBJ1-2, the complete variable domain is DAGVTQSPTHLIKTRGQQVTLRCSPISGHKSVSWYQQVLGQGPQFIFQYYEKEERGRGNFPDRFSARQFPNYSSELNVNALLLGDSALYLCASSLANYGYTFGSGTRLTVV.

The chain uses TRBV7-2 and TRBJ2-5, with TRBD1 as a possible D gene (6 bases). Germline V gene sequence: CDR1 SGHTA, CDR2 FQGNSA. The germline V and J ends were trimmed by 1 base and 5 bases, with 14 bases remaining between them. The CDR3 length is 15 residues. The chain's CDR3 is CASSLGDISGETQYF. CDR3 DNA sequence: TGTGCCAGCAGCTTAGGGGACATTAGTGGGGAGACCCAGTACTTC.

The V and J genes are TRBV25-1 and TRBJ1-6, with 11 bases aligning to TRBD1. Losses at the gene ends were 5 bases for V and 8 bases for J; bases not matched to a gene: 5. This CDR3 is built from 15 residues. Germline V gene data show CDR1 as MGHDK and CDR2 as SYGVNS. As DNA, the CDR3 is TGTGCCAGCAGTACGGGACAGGGGGGCTATTCACCCCTCCACTTT. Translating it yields CASSTGQGGYSPLHF.

The CDR3, as DNA: TGTGCCAGCAGCTCTTCTAGAGGACAGGGTCCCCACGAGCAGTACGTC. Protein: CASSSSRGQGPHEQYV. J is TRBJ2-7 and V is TRBV13; 8 bases are a match to TRBD1. Germline V lookup: CDR1 PRHDT, CDR2 FYEKMQ (reference sequence). There are 16 residues in the CDR3. Trimming cost V 4 bases and J 5 bases; bases outside gene matches: 13.

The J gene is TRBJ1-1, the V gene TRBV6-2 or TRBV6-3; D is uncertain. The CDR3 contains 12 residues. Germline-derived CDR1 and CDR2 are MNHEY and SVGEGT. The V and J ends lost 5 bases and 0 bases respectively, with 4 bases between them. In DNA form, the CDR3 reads TGTGCCAGCAGTCGTTTGAACACTGAAGCTTTCTTT. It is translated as CASSRLNTEAFF.

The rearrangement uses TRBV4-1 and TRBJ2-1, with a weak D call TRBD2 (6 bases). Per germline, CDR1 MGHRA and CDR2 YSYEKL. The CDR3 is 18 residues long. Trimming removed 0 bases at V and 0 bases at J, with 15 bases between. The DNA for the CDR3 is TGCGCCAGCAGCCAAGATTCGGGGGAAGCGCGCTCCTACAATGAGCAGTTCTTC. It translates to CASSQDSGEARSYNEQFF.

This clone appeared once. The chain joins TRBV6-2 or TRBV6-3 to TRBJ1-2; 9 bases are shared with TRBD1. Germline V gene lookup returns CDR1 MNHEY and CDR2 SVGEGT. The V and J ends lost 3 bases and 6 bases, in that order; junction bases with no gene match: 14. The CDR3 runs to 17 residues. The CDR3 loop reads CASSYPWDREGKHGYTF. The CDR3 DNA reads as TGTGCCAGCAGTTATCCGTGGGACAGGGAGGGAAAACATGGCTACACCTTC.

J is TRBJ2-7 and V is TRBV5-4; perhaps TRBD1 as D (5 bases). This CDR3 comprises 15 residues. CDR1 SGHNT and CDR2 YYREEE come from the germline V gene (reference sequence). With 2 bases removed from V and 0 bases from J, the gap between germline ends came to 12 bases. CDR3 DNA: TGTGCCAGCAGCTTACAGGCAAGGAGCTCCTACGAGCAGTACTTC. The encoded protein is CASSLQARSSYEQYF.

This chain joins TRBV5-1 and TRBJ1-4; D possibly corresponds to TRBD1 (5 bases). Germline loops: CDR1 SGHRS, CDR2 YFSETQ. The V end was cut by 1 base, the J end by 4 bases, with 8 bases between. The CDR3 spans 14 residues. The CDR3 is CASSLTGDNEKLFF. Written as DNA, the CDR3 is TGCGCCAGCAGCTTGACGGGGGATAATGAAAAACTGTTTTTT.

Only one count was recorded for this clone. In DNA form, the CDR3 reads TGTGCCAGCAGTTACTCGGGGGGACAGCTTAACTATGGCTACACCTTC. Translating it yields CASSYSGGQLNYGYTF. V and J are TRBV6-5 and TRBJ1-2, with 7 nucleotides matching TRBD1. This CDR3 is built from 16 residues. Germline V gene lookup returns CDR1 MNHEY and CDR2 SVGAGI. V dropped 0 bases and J dropped 1; count of bases not matched to a gene: 5.

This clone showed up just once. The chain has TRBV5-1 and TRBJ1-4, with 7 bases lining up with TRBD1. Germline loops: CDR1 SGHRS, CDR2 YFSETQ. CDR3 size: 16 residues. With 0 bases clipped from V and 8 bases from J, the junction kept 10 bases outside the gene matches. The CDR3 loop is CASSLEGGRIREKLFF. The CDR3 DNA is TGCGCCAGCAGCTTGGAAGGGGGCAGGATAAGAGAAAAACTGTTTTTT. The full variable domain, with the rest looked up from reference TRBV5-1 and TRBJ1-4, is KAGVTQTPRYLIKTRGQQVTLSCSPISGHRSVSWYQQTPGQGLQFLFEYFSETQRNKGNFPGRFSGRQFSNSRSEMNVSTLELGDSALYLCASSLEGGRIREKLFFGSGTQLSVL.

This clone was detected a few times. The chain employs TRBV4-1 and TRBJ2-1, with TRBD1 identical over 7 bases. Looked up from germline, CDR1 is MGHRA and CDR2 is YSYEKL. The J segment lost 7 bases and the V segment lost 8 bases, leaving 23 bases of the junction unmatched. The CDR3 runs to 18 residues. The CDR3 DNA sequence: TGCGCCAGCCGGGCGACCCCTGTGACCGGGACAGCGATGAATGAGCAGTTCTTC. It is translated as CASRATPVTGTAMNEQFF.

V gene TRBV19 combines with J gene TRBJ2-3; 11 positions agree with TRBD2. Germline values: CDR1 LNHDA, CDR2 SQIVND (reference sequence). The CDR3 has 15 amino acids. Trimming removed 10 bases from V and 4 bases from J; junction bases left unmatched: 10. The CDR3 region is CATIQTSGSADTQYF. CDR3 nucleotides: TGTGCCACCATCCAAACTAGCGGGAGTGCAGATACGCAGTATTTT.

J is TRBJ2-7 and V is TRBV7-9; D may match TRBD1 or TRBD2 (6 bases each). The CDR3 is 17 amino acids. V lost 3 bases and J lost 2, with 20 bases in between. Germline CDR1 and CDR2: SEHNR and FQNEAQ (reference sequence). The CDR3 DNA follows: TGTGCCAGCAGCTTGGGTAAGGGGGGCTATTTCGCCTACGAGCAGTACTTC. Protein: CASSLGKGGYFAYEQYF.

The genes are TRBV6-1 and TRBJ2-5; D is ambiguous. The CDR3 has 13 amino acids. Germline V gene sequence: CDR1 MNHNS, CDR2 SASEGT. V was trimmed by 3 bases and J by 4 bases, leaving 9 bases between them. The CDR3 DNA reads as TGTGCCAGCAGTGAGACGTGGGGAGAGACCCAGTACTTC. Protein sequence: CASSETWGETQYF.

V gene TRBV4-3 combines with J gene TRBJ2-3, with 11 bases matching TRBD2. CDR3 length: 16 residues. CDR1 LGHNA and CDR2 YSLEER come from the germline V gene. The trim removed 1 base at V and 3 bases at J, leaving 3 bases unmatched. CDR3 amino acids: CASSQVAGGYTDTQYF. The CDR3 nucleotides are TGCGCCAGCAGCCAAGTAGCGGGGGGGTATACAGATACGCAGTATTTT.

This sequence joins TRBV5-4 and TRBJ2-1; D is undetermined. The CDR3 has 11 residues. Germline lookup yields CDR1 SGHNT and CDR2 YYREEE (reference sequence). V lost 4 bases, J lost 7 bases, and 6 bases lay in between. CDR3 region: CASSGLNEQFF. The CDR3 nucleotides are TGTGCCAGCAGCGGCTTGAATGAGCAGTTCTTC.

CDR3 protein: CASSLNRVTEAFF. CDR3 DNA sequence: TGTGCCAGCAGCTTAAACAGGGTGACTGAAGCTTTCTTT. The chain joins TRBV7-9 to TRBJ1-1; D perhaps matches TRBD1 (6 bases). V lost 2 bases to trimming and J lost 5 bases, with 9 bases between them. CDR1 and CDR2 (germline): SEHNR, FQNEAQ (reference sequence). This CDR3 is built from 13 residues.

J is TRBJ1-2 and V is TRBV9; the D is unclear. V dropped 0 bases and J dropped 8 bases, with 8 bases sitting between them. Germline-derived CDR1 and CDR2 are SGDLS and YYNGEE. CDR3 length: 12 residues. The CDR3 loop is CASSVGDGGYTF. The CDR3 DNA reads TGTGCCAGCAGCGTAGGAGATGGAGGCTACACCTTC.

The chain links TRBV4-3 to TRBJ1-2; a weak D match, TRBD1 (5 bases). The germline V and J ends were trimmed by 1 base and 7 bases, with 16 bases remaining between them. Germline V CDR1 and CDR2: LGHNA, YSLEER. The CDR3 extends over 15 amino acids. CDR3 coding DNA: TGCGCCAGCAGCCAAGGCGCGGGGGTTATTGCTGGCTACACCTTC. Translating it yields CASSQGAGVIAGYTF.

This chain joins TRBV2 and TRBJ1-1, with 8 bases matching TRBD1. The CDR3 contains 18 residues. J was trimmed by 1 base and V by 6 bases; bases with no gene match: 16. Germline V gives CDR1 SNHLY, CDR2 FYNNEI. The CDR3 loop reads CASSERLSGGFGNTEAFF. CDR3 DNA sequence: TGTGCCAGCAGCGAAAGATTATCAGGGGGCTTTGGGAACACTGAAGCTTTCTTT.

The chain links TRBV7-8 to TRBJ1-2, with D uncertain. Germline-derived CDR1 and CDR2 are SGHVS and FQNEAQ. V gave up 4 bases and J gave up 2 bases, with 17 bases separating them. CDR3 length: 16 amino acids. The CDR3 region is CASSSTRPARNYGYTF. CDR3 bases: TGTGCCAGCAGCTCTACCCGACCGGCCCGGAACTATGGCTACACCTTC.

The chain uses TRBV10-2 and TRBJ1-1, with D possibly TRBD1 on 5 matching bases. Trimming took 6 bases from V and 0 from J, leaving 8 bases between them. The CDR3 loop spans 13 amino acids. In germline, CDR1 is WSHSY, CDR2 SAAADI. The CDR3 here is CASRLTVNTEAFF. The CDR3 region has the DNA TGCGCCAGCAGGCTGACAGTGAACACTGAAGCTTTCTTT.

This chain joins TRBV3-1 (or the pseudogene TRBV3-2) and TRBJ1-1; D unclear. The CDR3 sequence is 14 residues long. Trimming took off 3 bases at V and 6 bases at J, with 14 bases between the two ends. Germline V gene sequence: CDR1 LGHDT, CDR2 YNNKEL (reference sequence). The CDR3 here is CASSQLREIPEAFF. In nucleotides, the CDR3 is TGTGCCAGCAGCCAGCTAAGGGAGATCCCTGAAGCTTTCTTT.

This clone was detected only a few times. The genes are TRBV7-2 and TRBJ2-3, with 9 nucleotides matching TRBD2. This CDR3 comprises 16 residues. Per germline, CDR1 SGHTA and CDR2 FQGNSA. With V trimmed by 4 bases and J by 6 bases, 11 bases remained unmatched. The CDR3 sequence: CASSWQASGNSDTQYF. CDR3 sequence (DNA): TGTGCCAGCAGCTGGCAAGCTAGCGGGAATTCGGATACGCAGTATTTT.